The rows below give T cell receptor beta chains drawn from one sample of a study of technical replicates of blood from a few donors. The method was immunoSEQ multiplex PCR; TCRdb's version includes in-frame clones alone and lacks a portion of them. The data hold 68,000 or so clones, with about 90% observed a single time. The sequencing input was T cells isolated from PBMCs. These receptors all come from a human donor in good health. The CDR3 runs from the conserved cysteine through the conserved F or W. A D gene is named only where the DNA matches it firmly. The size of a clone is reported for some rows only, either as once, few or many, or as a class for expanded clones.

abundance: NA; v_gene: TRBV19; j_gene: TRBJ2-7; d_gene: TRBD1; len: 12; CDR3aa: CASTGQTYEQYF; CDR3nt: TGTGCCAGTACGGGACAGACCTACGAGCAGTACTTC
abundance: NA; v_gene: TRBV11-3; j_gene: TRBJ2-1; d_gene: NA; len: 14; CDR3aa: CASSLGLVYNEQFF; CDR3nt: TGTGCCAGCAGCTTAGGGCTAGTCTACAATGAGCAGTTCTTC
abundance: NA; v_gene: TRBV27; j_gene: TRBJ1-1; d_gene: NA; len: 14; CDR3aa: CASSLTGVHTEAFF; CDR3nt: TGTGCCAGCAGTCTCACCGGGGTACACACTGAAGCTTTCTTT
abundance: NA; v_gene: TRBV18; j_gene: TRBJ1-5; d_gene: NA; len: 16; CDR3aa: CASSPFKDTLTQPQHF; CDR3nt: TGTGCCAGCTCACCTTTCAAGGACACGCTAACGCAGCCCCAGCATTTT
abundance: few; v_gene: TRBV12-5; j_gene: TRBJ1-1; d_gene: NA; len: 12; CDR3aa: CASGSYSTEAFF; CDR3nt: TGTGCTAGTGGTTCATATAGCACTGAAGCTTTCTTT
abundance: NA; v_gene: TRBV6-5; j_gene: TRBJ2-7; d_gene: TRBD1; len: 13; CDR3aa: CASSPDRVYEQYF; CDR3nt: TGTGCCAGCAGCCCTGACAGGGTCTACGAGCAGTACTTC
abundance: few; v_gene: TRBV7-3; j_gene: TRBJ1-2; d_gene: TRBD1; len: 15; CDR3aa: CASSEGTGSNYGYTF; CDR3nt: TGTGCCAGCAGCGAAGGGACAGGCTCAAACTATGGCTACACCTTC
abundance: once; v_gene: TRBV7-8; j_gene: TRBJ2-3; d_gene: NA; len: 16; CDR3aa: CASSFGSLPYTDTQYF; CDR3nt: TGTGCCAGCAGCTTCGGGTCCCTACCCTACACAGATACGCAGTATTTT
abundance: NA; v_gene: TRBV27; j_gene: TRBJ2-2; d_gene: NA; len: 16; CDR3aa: CASSLTVSVNTGELFF; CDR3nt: TGTGCCAGCAGTTTGACGGTGAGCGTTAACACCGGGGAGCTGTTTTTT
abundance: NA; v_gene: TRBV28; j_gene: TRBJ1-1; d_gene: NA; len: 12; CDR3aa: CASSLGSTEAFF; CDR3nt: TGTGCCAGCAGTCTTGGGAGCACTGAAGCTTTCTTT
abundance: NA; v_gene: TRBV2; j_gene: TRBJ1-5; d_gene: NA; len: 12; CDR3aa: CASKVGHQPQHF; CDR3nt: TGTGCCAGCAAGGTGGGGCATCAGCCCCAGCATTTT
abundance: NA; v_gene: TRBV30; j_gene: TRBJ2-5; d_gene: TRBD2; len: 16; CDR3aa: CAWSLAGGYNIVTQYF; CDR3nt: TGTGCCTGGAGTTTAGCGGGAGGATATAACATAGTGACCCAGTACTTC
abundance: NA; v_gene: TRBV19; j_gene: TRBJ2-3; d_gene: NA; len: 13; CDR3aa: CASSPLSADTQYF; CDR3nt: TGTGCCAGTAGCCCACTATCGGCAGATACGCAGTATTTT
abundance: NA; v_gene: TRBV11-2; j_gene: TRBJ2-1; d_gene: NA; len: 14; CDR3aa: CASSFRVADNEQFF; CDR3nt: TGTGCCAGCAGCTTTAGAGTAGCGGACAATGAGCAGTTCTTC
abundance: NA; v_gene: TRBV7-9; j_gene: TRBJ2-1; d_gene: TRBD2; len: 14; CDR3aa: CASWASGSYNEQFF; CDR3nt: TGTGCCAGCTGGGCTAGCGGCTCCTACAATGAGCAGTTCTTC
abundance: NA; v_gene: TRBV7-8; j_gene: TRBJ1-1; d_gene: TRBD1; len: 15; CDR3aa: CASSWMGQGNTEAFF; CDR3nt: TGTGCCAGCAGCTGGATGGGACAGGGTAACACTGAAGCTTTCTTT
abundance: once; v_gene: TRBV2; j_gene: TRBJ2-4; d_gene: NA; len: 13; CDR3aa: CASSDPRSGQVYF; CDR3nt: TGTGCCAGCAGTGACCCCCGGTCGGGACAAGTATACTTC
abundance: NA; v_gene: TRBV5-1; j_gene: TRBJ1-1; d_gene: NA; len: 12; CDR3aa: CASSFAGAEAFF; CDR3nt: TGCGCCAGCAGCTTCGCGGGGGCTGAAGCTTTCTTT
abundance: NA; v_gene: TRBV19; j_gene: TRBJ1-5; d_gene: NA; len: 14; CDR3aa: CASSIWAFDQPQHF; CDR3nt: TGTGCCAGTAGTATATGGGCTTTCGACCAGCCCCAGCATTTT
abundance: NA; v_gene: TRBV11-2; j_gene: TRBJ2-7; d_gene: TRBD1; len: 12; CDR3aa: CASSFWTGEQYF; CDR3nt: TGTGCCAGCAGCTTTTGGACAGGGGAGCAGTACTTC
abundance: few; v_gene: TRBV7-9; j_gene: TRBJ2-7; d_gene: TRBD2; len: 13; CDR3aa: CASSAIAGYEQYF; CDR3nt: TGTGCCAGCAGCGCTATAGCGGGATACGAGCAGTACTTC
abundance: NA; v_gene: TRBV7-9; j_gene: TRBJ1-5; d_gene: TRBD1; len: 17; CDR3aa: CASSPRGPSGSNQPQHF; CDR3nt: TGTGCCAGCAGCCCCAGGGGGCCTTCTGGTAGCAATCAGCCCCAGCATTTT
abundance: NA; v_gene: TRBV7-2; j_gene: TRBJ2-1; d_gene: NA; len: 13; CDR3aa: CASSLGGQGEQFF; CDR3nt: TGTGCCAGCAGCTTAGGGGGGCAGGGTGAGCAGTTCTTC
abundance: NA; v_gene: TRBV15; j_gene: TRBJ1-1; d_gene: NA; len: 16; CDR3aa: CATSSGGGAMNTEAFF; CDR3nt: TGTGCCACCAGCAGTGGAGGGGGGGCTATGAACACTGAAGCTTTCTTT
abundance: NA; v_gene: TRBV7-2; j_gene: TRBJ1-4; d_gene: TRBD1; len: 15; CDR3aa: CASSVGQVVNEKLFF; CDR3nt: TGTGCCAGCAGCGTAGGACAGGTTGTTAATGAAAAACTGTTTTTT
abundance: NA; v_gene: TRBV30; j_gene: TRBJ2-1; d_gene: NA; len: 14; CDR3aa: CAWSVGGTYNEQFF; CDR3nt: TGTGCCTGGAGTGTAGGCGGTACTTACAATGAGCAGTTCTTC
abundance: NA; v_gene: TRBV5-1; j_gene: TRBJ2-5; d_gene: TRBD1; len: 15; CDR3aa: CASSRDRGQQETQYF; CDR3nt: TGCGCCAGCAGCCGGGACAGGGGACAGCAAGAGACCCAGTACTTC
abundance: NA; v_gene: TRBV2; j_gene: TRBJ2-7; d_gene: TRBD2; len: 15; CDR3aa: CASRPQGTSGNEQYF; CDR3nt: TGTGCCAGCAGACCACAGGGAACTAGCGGAAACGAGCAGTACTTC
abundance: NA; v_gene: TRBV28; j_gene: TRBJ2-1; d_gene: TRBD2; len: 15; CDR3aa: CASSSSGLAPNEQFF; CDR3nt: TGTGCCAGCAGTTCCTCGGGACTAGCGCCCAATGAGCAGTTCTTC
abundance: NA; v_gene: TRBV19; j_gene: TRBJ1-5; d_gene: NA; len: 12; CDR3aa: CASCVINQPQHF; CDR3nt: TGTGCCAGTTGCGTAATCAATCAGCCCCAGCATTTT
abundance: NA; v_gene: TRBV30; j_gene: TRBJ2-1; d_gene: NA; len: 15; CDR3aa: CAWSIERATFHEQFF; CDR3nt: TGTGCCTGGAGTATAGAGCGGGCGACTTTCCATGAGCAGTTCTTC
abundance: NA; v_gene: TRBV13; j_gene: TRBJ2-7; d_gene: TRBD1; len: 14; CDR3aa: CASSLYDRGYEQYF; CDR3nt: TGTGCCAGCAGCTTATACGACAGGGGATACGAGCAGTACTTC
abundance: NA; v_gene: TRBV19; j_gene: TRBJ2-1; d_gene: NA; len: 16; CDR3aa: CASSVTTGSSYNEQFF; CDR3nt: TGTGCCAGTAGTGTAACTACTGGGAGCTCCTACAATGAGCAGTTCTTC
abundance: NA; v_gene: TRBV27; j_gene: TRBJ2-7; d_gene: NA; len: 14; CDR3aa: CASSLGQTRYEQYF; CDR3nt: TGTGCCAGCAGTTTAGGACAGACCCGCTACGAGCAGTACTTC
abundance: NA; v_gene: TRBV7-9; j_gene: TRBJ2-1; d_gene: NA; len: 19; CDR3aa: CASSLGYRRQQGRNNEQFF; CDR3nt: TGTGCCAGCAGCTTAGGGTATCGGAGGCAACAGGGTCGTAACAATGAGCAGTTCTTC
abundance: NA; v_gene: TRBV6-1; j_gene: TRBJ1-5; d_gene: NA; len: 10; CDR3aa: CASSDKPQHF; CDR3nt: TGTGCCAGCAGTGATAAGCCCCAGCATTTT
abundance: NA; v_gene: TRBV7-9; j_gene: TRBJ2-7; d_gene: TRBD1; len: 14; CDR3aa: CASTPRDRAYEQYF; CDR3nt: TGTGCCAGCACCCCTCGGGACAGAGCCTACGAGCAGTACTTC
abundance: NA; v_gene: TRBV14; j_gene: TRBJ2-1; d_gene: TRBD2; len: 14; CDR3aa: CASSLAGAYNEQFF; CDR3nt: TGTGCCAGCAGCTTAGCGGGAGCCTACAATGAGCAGTTCTTC
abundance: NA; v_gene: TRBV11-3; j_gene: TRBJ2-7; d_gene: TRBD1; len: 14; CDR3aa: CASSPSTGAYEQYF; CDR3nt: TGTGCCAGCAGCCCTTCGACAGGGGCCTACGAGCAGTACTTC
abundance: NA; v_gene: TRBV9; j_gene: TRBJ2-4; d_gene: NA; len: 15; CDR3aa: CASSVAPNSGDIQYF; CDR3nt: TGTGCCAGCAGCGTAGCCCCTAATTCAGGGGACATTCAGTACTTC
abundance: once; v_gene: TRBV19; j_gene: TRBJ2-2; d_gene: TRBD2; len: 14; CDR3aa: CATGLAENTGELFF; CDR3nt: TGTGCCACCGGACTAGCGGAGAACACCGGGGAGCTGTTTTTT
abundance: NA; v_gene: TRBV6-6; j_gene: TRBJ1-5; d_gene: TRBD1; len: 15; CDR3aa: CASSYNKGGSQPQHF; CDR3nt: TGTGCCAGCAGTTACAATAAAGGGGGCTCTCAGCCCCAGCATTTT